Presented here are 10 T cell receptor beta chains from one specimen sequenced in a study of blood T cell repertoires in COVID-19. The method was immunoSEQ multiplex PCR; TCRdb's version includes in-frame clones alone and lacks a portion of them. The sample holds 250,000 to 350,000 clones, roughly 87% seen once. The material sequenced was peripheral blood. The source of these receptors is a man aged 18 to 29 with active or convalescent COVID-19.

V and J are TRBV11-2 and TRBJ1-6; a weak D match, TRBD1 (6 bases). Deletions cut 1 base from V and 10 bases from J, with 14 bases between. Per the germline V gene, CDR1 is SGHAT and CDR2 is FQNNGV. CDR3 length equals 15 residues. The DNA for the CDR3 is TGTGCCAGCAGCTTAGCCAGGGGCGTTTTATCACCCCTCCACTTT. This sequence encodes CASSLARGVLSPLHF.

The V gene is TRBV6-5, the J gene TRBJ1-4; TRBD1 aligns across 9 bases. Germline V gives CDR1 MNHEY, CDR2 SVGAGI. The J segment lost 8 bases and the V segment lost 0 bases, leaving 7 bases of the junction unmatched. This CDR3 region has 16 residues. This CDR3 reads CASSYSTGQGREKLFF. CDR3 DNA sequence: TGTGCCAGCAGTTACTCGACGGGACAGGGACGAGAAAAACTGTTTTTT.

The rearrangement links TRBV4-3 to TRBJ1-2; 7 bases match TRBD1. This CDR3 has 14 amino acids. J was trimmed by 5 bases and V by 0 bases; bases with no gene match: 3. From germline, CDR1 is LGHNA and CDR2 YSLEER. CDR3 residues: CASSQDDRVYGYTF. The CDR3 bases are TGCGCCAGCAGCCAAGATGACAGGGTTTATGGCTACACCTTC.

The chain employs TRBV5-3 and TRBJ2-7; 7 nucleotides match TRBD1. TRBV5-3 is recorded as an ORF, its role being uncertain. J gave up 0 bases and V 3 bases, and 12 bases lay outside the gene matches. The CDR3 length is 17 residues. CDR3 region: CARSSAKSRDSSYEQYF. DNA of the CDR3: TGTGCCAGAAGCTCCGCGAAGTCCCGGGACAGCTCCTACGAGCAGTACTTC.

The CDR3 sequence: CASSFGLAGPSTDTQYF. The CDR3 bases are TGTGCCAGCAGCTTTGGACTAGCGGGGCCGAGCACAGATACGCAGTATTTT. The chain uses TRBV7-9 and TRBJ2-3; 12 bases align to TRBD2. J gave up 0 bases and V 3 bases, and 4 bases lay outside the gene matches. The CDR3 has 17 residues. Germline V gene sequence: CDR1 SEHNR, CDR2 FQNEAQ (reference sequence).

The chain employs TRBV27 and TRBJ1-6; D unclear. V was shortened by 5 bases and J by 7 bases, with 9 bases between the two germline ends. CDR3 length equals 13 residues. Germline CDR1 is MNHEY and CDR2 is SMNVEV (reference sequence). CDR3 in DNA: TGTGCCAGCAGTCGGGGTAGGAATTCACCCCTCCACTTT. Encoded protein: CASSRGRNSPLHF.

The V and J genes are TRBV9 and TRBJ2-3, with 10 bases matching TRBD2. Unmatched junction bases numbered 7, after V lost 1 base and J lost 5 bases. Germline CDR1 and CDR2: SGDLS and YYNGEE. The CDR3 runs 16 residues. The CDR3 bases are TGTGCCAGCAGCGTATCGCTAGCGGGGGCGGTAGATACGCAGTATTTT. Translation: CASSVSLAGAVDTQYF. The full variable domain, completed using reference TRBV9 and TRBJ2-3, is DSGVTQTPKHLITATGQRVTLRCSPRSGDLSVYWYQQSLDQGLQFLIQYYNGEERAKGNILERFSAQQFPDLHSELNLSSLELGDSALYFCASSVSLAGAVDTQYFGPGTRLTVL.

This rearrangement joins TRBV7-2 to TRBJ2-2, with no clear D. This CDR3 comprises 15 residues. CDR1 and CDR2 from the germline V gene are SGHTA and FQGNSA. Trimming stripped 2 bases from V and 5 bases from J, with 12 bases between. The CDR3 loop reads CASSLSPLGTGELFF. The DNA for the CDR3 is TGTGCCAGCAGCTTAAGCCCACTCGGGACCGGGGAGCTGTTTTTT.

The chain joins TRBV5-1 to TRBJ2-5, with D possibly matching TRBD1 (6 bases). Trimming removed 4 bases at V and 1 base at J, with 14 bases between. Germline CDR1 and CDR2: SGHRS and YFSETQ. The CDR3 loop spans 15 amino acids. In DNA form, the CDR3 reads TGCGCCAGCAGCGGCCTACAGGGACCCCAAGAGACCCAGTACTTC. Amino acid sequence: CASSGLQGPQETQYF.

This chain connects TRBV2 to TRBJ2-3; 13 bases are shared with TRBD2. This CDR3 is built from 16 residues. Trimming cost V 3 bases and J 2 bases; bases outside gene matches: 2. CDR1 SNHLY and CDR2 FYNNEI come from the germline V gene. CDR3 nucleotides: TGTGCCAGCAGTGAGACTAGCGGGGGGAACACAGATACGCAGTATTTT. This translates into CASSETSGGNTDTQYF.